The source of this T cell receptor beta chain is a study of blood T cell repertoires in COVID-19. Generated by immunoSEQ multiplex PCR, the TCRdb table keeps only in-frame clones and is missing some. This table has about 270,000 clones, around nine tenths appearing once. The CDR3 length is 16 residues. V shed 0 bases and J shed 9 bases, with 18 bases lying between them. In germline, CDR1 is MGHRA, CDR2 YSYEKL. This chain joins TRBV4-1 and TRBJ1-5, with a possible D match to TRBD1 (6 bases). This TCR was recovered from a man aged 35-49 years with active or convalescent COVID-19. The sample consisted of peripheral blood. CDR3 DNA sequence: TGCGCCAGCAGCCAAGACCCAGGACAGTCCCGTTGGCCCCAGCATTTT. Amino acid sequence: CASSQDPGQSRWPQHF.